This TCR beta chain was sequenced during a study of human T cells and chemical hapten exposure. Study outcomes and limitations: Positively correlated with patch test score were the counts of PT1 expanded TCRs.

This clonotype has a handful of counts. What it binds is not known. Specified time point: pre-sensitization, week 0. As to treatment: therapeutic diphenylcyclopropenone sensitization with weekly scalp DPC. Trimming left V 0 bases short and J 4 bases short, with 12 bases between. Germline V gene sequence: CDR1 SQVTM, CDR2 ANQGSEA. The CDR3 runs 14 residues. In the original analysis: Samples held a median of around 100,000 TCRs, range roughly 20,000–750,000. TCRdb fed the RACE reads into MiXCR, producing one record per CDR3 protein. The V and J calls reflect TCRdb's pipeline rather than the authors' work. This sample has about 180,000 distinct CDR3 sequences; nearly 30% occur once, and the top ten carry roughly 3%.

The J gene is TRBJ1-1, the V gene TRBV29-1; unclear D gene. This receptor was obtained from a woman between 25 and 40 years old with alopecia areata. Some clones in this sample may be carry-over from other donors' samples. The starting material was whole blood, obtained in connection with sensitization to the hapten diphenylcyclopropenone (DPC). DNA of the CDR3: TGCAGCGTTGAAGACCTAACTCTGGGCACTGAAGCTTTCTTT. Its translation: CSVEDLTLGTEAFF.